This record looks at one T cell receptor (beta chain) sequence and its context. Its antigen is currently unknown. The entry originates in a study of T cell repertoires in cytomegalovirus infection. The study's findings and limits: Frequencies of public TCR beta families were cumulated, and this identified carriers of CMV plus the relevant HLA.

CDR3 length equals 14 residues. V lost 6 bases and J 6 bases, leaving 15 bases between the germline ends. TCRdb used MiXCR to reprocess the reads, holding one entry per CDR3 protein. Altogether 700,000 to 850,000 distinct CDR3 sequences are present, approximately 32% being singletons, with the ten largest covering around 12%. The sequencing here drew on cultured CD8+ T cells from PBMCs, taken from culture after CMV antigen stimulation. This TCR derives from a human donor in good health (CMV status not recorded). Some clones in this sample may be carry-over from other donors' samples. The chain has TRBV12-3 or TRBV12-4 and TRBJ2-1; D not certain. As DNA, the CDR3 is TGTGCCAGCAGATTGTACGGTGGTTTCAATGAGCAGTTCTTC. Its protein product is CASRLYGGFNEQFF.